Listed below are T cell receptor beta chains from one sample, sequenced in a study of Ad26.COV2.S vaccination and SARS-CoV-2 variants. The protocol was immunoSEQ multiplex PCR, while the TCRdb copy is restricted to in-frame clones and leaves out a portion. The sample carries roughly 390,000 clones, 80% to 90% recorded once. The sequences come from peripheral blood, collected in a trial of Ad26.COV2.S vaccine versus placebo. The origin of the receptors is a person aged 18 to 59 who received the Ad26.COV2.S COVID-19 vaccine or a placebo. Each CDR3 is given with its conserved first and last residue. A D gene is named only where the DNA matches it firmly. Not every row has a clone size; where given, it reads once, few, many or a size class.

12,.,TRBJ1-1,.,TRBV30,TGTGCCTGGAGCCCGGCGGGGACCGAAGCTTTCTTT,CAWSPAGTEAFF
14,.,TRBJ2-7,TRBD2,TRBV9,TGTGCCAGCAGCGGTAGCGGGGGGGCCTACGAGCAGTACTTC,CASSGSGGAYEQYF
12,.,TRBJ1-1,.,TRBV10-3,TGTGCCATCAGTGATCGGGACACTGAAGCTTTCTTT,CAISDRDTEAFF
12,.,TRBJ1-1,.,TRBV13,TGTGCCAGCAGCCTGGATGTGCGAAAAGCTTTCTTT,CASSLDVRKAFF
15,.,TRBJ2-1,TRBD1,TRBV7-6,TGTGCCAGCAGCTCACAGGGGATGTACAACAATGAGCAGTTCTTC,CASSSQGMYNNEQFF
13,.,TRBJ1-5,TRBD1,TRBV27,TGTGCCAGCAGTTCACAGGGGGATCAGCCCCAGCATTTT,CASSSQGDQPQHF
14,.,TRBJ2-1,.,TRBV29-1,TGCAGCGTTGACCCCTTTGGCGGACGCAATGAGCAGTTCTTC,CSVDPFGGRNEQFF
14,.,TRBJ2-5,TRBD2,TRBV18,TGTGCCAGCTCACTCAGCGGGGGCGGAGAGACCCAGTACTTC,CASSLSGGGETQYF
15,.,TRBJ1-4,.,TRBV10-3,TGTGCCATCAGTGGGTCAAACGCAACTAATGAAAAACTGTTTTTT,CAISGSNATNEKLFF
12,.,TRBJ2-7,.,TRBV2,TGTGCCAGCAGCTGGGACTCGTACGAGCAGTACTTC,CASSWDSYEQYF
12,.,TRBJ1-4,.,TRBV5-1,TGCGCCAGTAGTATTGAGGGTGAAAAACTGTTTTTT,CASSIEGEKLFF
13,.,TRBJ1-1,.,TRBV2,TGTGCCAGCAGCGGTGACCCAGGACTTGAAGCTTTCTTT,CASSGDPGLEAFF
14,.,TRBJ1-2,.,TRBV7-2,TGTGCCAGCAGCTTTGCTGGGGAGAACTATGGCTACACCTTC,CASSFAGENYGYTF
13,.,TRBJ1-1,.,TRBV5-5,TGTGCCAGCAGCTTGGGCGAGAACACTGAAGCTTTCTTT,CASSLGENTEAFF
14,once,TRBJ2-7,TRBD1,TRBV10-3,TGTGCCATCAGTGAGAGGGACAGGGTCTACGAGCAGTACTTC,CAISERDRVYEQYF